This T cell receptor beta chain is drawn from a study of T cell changes during pregnancy in multiple sclerosis. The CDR3 loop spans 16 amino acids. V gave up 4 bases and J gave up 0 bases, with 15 bases separating them. Germline V CDR1 and CDR2: LGHNA, YSLEER. Libraries were prepared by immunoSEQ multiplex PCR; TCRdb keeps only in-frame clonotypes and omits some of them. Among about 41,000 clones listed, roughly 90% were seen once. This clonotype was sampled from a female donor with multiple sclerosis, enrolled in a pregnancy study. The sequencing used CD8+ T cells from peripheral blood mononuclear cells, collected in the third trimester of pregnancy. The chain recombines TRBV4-3 with TRBJ1-1; possibly TRBD1 for D (6 bases). The CDR3 sequence: CASSPGQSQLNTEAFF. As DNA, the CDR3 is TGCGCCAGCAGCCCCGGACAGAGCCAACTGAACACTGAAGCTTTCTTT.